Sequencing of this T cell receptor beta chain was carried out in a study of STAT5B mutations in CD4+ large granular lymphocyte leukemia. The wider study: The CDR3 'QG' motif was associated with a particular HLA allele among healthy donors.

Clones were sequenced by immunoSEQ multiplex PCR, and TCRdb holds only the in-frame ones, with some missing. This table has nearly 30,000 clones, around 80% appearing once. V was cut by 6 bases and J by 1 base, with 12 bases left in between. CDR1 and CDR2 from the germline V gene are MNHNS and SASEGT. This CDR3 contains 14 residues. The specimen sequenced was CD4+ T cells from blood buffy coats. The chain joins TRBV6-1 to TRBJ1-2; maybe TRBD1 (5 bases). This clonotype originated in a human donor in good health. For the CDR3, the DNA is TGTGCCAGCAGCCTACAGGTACATAACTATGGCTACACCTTC. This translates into CASSLQVHNYGYTF.